This entry lists 15 T cell receptor beta chains sequenced from one sample in a study of blood T cell repertoires in COVID-19. Method: immunoSEQ multiplex PCR; TCRdb's copy keeps in-frame clones and lacks some. The table lists approximately 280,000 clones, around 89% of them singletons. The sequenced sample was PBMCs or T cells enriched from blood (not recorded which). The receptors were sampled from a woman aged 18-29 years with acute COVID-19.

CDR3 DNA: TGTGCCAGCAGCATGATGGGCCACGAGCAGTACTTC. It specifies CASSMMGHEQYF. The chain uses TRBV6-5 and TRBJ2-7; no reliable D call. V lost 6 bases to trimming and J lost 5 bases, with 11 bases between them. The CDR3 extends over 12 amino acids. CDR1 is MNHEY and CDR2 is SVGAGI in the germline V gene.

This chain uses TRBV2 with TRBJ1-2; 9 nucleotides align to TRBD1. The CDR3 loop spans 13 amino acids. Unmatched junction bases numbered 6, after V lost 7 bases and J lost 6 bases. The germline V gene has CDR1 SNHLY and CDR2 FYNNEI. The CDR3 DNA reads as TGTGCCAGCAAAGACAGGGGGGAGGATGGCTACACCTTC. Its translation: CASKDRGEDGYTF. Drawing the rest from reference TRBV2 and TRBJ1-2, the complete variable domain is EPEVTQTPSHQVTQMGQEVILRCVPISNHLYFYWYRQILGQKVEFLVSFYNNEISEKSEIFDDQFSVERPDGSNFTLKIRSTKLEDSAMYFCASKDRGEDGYTFGSGTRLTVV.

The gene calls are TRBV4-2 and TRBJ1-4; 7 bases agree with TRBD1. The CDR3 length is 15 residues. Germline assignment: CDR1 LGHNA and CDR2 YNFKEQ. Germline trimming cut 0 bases from V and 5 bases from J; bases unmatched to any gene: 3. CDR3 sequence: CASSQDRRGNEKLFF. The CDR3 coding sequence is TGTGCCAGCAGCCAAGATCGCAGGGGGAATGAAAAACTGTTTTTT.

This clone occurred once. This chain connects TRBV6-5 to TRBJ2-7, with D unresolved. Germline values: CDR1 MNHEY, CDR2 SVGAGI. V was clipped by 6 bases and J by 4 bases, with 13 bases between them. This CDR3 region has 13 residues. The CDR3 DNA is TGTGCCAGCAGACCGCCCTCCGGGTACGAGCAGTACTTC. This gives the protein CASRPPSGYEQYF.

A note on this clone: Compared with germline, one end of the junction differs, possibly owing to a read error. This chain joins TRBV19 and TRBJ1-1; the D gene is possibly TRBD1 (6 bases). The CDR3 is 10 residues long. The germline V gene has CDR1 LNHDA and CDR2 SQIVND (reference sequence). As DNA, the CDR3 is TGTGCCAGTAGTATAGAACAGGGACTCTTT. This sequence encodes CASSIEQGLF.

This clone has a handful of counts. V usage is TRBV12-3 or TRBV12-4 and J usage is TRBJ2-4, with 8 bases aligning to TRBD2. The V and J ends lost 10 bases and 14 bases, in that order; junction bases with no gene match: 16. The CDR3 extends over 13 amino acids. DNA of the CDR3: TGTGCCATCACAGATAGCGGGACCCGGTTAGAGTACTTC. Translating gives CAITDSGTRLEYF.

The V call is TRBV25-1, the J call TRBJ1-2; a possible D gene is TRBD1 (6 bases). Trimming removed 1 base from V and 0 bases from J, with 12 bases in between. Germline V gene lookup returns CDR1 MGHDK and CDR2 SYGVNS. The CDR3 spans 16 residues. CDR3 nucleotides: TGTGCCAGCAGTGAATCGATTGGGGGCCCTAACTATGGCTACACCTTC. Translating it yields CASSESIGGPNYGYTF.

The J gene is TRBJ1-5, the V gene TRBV18; D uncertain. V lost 3 bases and J 4 bases, leaving 10 bases between the germline ends. Germline values: CDR1 KGHSH, CDR2 LQKENI. This CDR3 comprises 14 residues. The CDR3 loop reads CASSPWEANQPQHF. The CDR3 DNA is TGTGCCAGCTCACCCTGGGAGGCAAATCAGCCCCAGCATTTT.

CDR3 DNA: TGTGCCAGCAGCTTAAGACTAAGAAATGAGCAGTTCTTC. This encodes CASSLRLRNEQFF. This chain links TRBV9 with TRBJ2-1; D perhaps matches TRBD2 (5 bases). V lost 4 bases, J lost 7 bases, and 12 bases lay in between. CDR1 SGDLS and CDR2 YYNGEE come from the germline V gene. The CDR3 runs to 13 residues. Variable domain in full (rest from reference TRBV9 and TRBJ2-1): DSGVTQTPKHLITATGQRVTLRCSPRSGDLSVYWYQQSLDQGLQFLIQYYNGEERAKGNILERFSAQQFPDLHSELNLSSLELGDSALYFCASSLRLRNEQFFGPGTRLTVL.

The rearrangement joins TRBV18 to TRBJ1-4; no reliable D call. The V end was cut by 11 bases, the J end by 7 bases, with 17 bases between. The CDR3 totals 13 residues. Germline CDR1 is KGHSH and CDR2 is LQKENI. The CDR3 region has the DNA TGTGCCTGCAAAAGGTCTAGCGGTGAAAAACTGTTTTTT. This sequence encodes CACKRSSGEKLFF.

This sequence joins TRBV7-9 and TRBJ2-3; D may be TRBD1 (6 bases). There are 18 residues in the CDR3. The ends were cut back, 0 bases at V and 3 bases at J, with 19 bases in the middle. CDR1 and CDR2 from the germline V gene are SEHNR and FQNEAQ (reference sequence). In DNA, the CDR3 is TGTGCCAGCAGCTTAGCGGCCGTCAGGGACCAGGGGACAGATACGCAGTATTTT. It encodes CASSLAAVRDQGTDTQYF.

This clone has a handful of counts. The chain links TRBV7-2 to TRBJ2-6; no firm D call. The CDR3 consists of 14 residues. V shed 2 bases and J shed 4 bases, with 6 bases lying between them. Germline values: CDR1 SGHTA, CDR2 FQGNSA. The CDR3 is CASSLFTGANVLTF. CDR3 nucleotide sequence: TGTGCCAGCAGCTTATTCACAGGGGCCAACGTCCTGACTTTC.

The gene calls are TRBV25-1 and TRBJ1-1; possible D gene TRBD1, 6 bases. V lost 5 bases and J lost 7, with 11 bases in between. The CDR3 runs 12 residues. Germline CDR1 is MGHDK and CDR2 is SYGVNS. The CDR3 is CASSNRQVEAFF. CDR3 nucleotides: TGTGCCAGCAGTAATAGACAGGTTGAAGCTTTCTTT.

The chain couples TRBV4-3 to TRBJ1-2; no firm D call. This CDR3 has 15 amino acids. Trimming removed 0 bases at V and 6 bases at J, with 14 bases between. Germline V gene lookup returns CDR1 LGHNA and CDR2 YSLEER. CDR3 protein: CASSQDVPYPDGYTF. CDR3 coding DNA: TGCGCCAGCAGCCAAGATGTACCCTACCCGGATGGCTACACCTTC.

The rearrangement uses TRBV11-2 and TRBJ2-5; perhaps TRBD1 as D (5 bases). V lost 5 bases and J 2 bases, leaving 9 bases between the germline ends. Per germline, CDR1 SGHAT and CDR2 FQNNGV. The length of the CDR3 is 13 residues. In DNA form, the CDR3 reads TGTGCCAGCAGCGGGCGACAGCAAGAGACCCAGTACTTC. This encodes CASSGRQQETQYF.